A selection of T cell receptor beta chains follows, all from one sample in a study of shared clonotypes between healthy human individuals. Clones were read by immunoSEQ multiplex PCR, and TCRdb kept only the in-frame ones, dropping some. The data contain some 380,000 clones, 90% to 97% of them singletons. Sequencing input: memory CD8+ T cells sorted from blood. The receptors stem from a young man in good health. The CDR3 runs from the conserved cysteine through the conserved F or W. A D gene is named only where the DNA matches it firmly. Some rows have no size entry. The others give once, few or many, or a class for an expanded clone.

J: TRBJ1-1
V: TRBV6-1
size: .
D: .
DNA: TGTGCCAGCATCCTTAACACTGAAGCTTTCTTT
CDR3: CASILNTEAFF

J: TRBJ1-2
V: TRBV7-2
size: once
D: .
DNA: TGTGCCAGCAGCTTAGCGCCTACAGGGAACTATGGCTACACCTTC
CDR3: CASSLAPTGNYGYTF

J: TRBJ2-7
V: TRBV5-4
size: .
D: .
DNA: TGTGCCAGCAGCTTCGGAACGGAACGGAGCTACGAGCAGTACTTC
CDR3: CASSFGTERSYEQYF

J: TRBJ2-7
V: TRBV6-5
size: .
D: .
DNA: TGTGCCAGCAGAAAACTATCCATCCAACACTACGAGCAGTACTTC
CDR3: CASRKLSIQHYEQYF

J: TRBJ2-7
V: TRBV19
size: .
D: TRBD1
DNA: TGTGCCAGTAGTATTGGGACAGGGTCTCCCTACGAGCAGTACTTC
CDR3: CASSIGTGSPYEQYF

J: TRBJ1-2
V: TRBV15
size: .
D: .
DNA: TGTGCCACCAGCAGAGGACACCCCTATGGCTACACCTTC
CDR3: CATSRGHPYGYTF

J: TRBJ2-1
V: TRBV4-2
size: .
D: .
DNA: TGTGCCAGCAGGGGGACGGGGAATGAGCAGTTCTTC
CDR3: CASRGTGNEQFF

J: TRBJ2-7
V: TRBV27
size: .
D: TRBD2
DNA: TGTGCCAGCAGTTTATCGGCTAGCGGGAGTTACGAGCAGTACTTC
CDR3: CASSLSASGSYEQYF

J: TRBJ2-3
V: TRBV5-4
size: .
D: .
DNA: TGTGCCAGCAGCTTGGCCAACCTCCGCAGGGCCCACACAGATACGCAGTATTTT
CDR3: CASSLANLRRAHTDTQYF

J: TRBJ2-1
V: TRBV11-2
size: .
D: .
DNA: TGTGCCAGCAGCTTAGAAGGAGGGCATCAGTTCTTC
CDR3: CASSLEGGHQFF

J: TRBJ1-2
V: TRBV6-1
size: .
D: .
DNA: TGTGCCACCACAAGGGGGTCGCAGGGCTACACCTTC
CDR3: CATTRGSQGYTF

J: TRBJ1-2
V: TRBV29-1
size: .
D: .
DNA: TGCAGCGTGGGGACATATGGCTACACCTTC
CDR3: CSVGTYGYTF

J: TRBJ2-7
V: TRBV6-5
size: .
D: .
DNA: TGTGCCAGCAGTAAATTGACGGCTAGCTCCTACGAGCAGTACTTC
CDR3: CASSKLTASSYEQYF

J: TRBJ2-1
V: TRBV2
size: .
D: TRBD1
DNA: TGTGCCAGCAGTGAAGGGACAGGGGTTAGGAATGAGCAGTTCTTC
CDR3: CASSEGTGVRNEQFF

J: TRBJ2-7
V: TRBV28
size: .
D: TRBD1
DNA: TGTGCCAGCAGTTTATTAGACAGGGGGGCATCCTACGAGCAGTACTTC
CDR3: CASSLLDRGASYEQYF

J: TRBJ1-1
V: TRBV29-1
size: .
D: .
DNA: TGCAGCGTTACAGGGCTCCACACTGAAGCTTTCTTT
CDR3: CSVTGLHTEAFF

J: TRBJ2-7
V: TRBV5-4
size: .
D: .
DNA: TGTGCCAGCAGCTTCGGGCAGGGACCCTACGAGCAGTACTTC
CDR3: CASSFGQGPYEQYF

J: TRBJ2-1
V: TRBV29-1
size: .
D: .
DNA: TGCAGCTACCAACTAGGGTTCAACAATGAGCAGTTCTTC
CDR3: CSYQLGFNNEQFF

J: TRBJ2-1
V: TRBV30
size: .
D: TRBD2
DNA: TGTGCCAGCGACTCTCTGACTAGCGGGTTCAATGAGCAGTTCTTC
CDR3: CASDSLTSGFNEQFF

J: TRBJ2-2
V: TRBV6-1
size: .
D: TRBD2
DNA: TGTGCCAGCAGACCCGGACTAGAGAGCACCGGGGAGCTGTTTTTT
CDR3: CASRPGLESTGELFF

J: TRBJ2-5
V: TRBV7-2
size: .
D: .
DNA: TGTGCCAGCAGACGAAATCAATGGGTTCGGGAGACCCAGTACTTC
CDR3: CASRRNQWVRETQYF

J: TRBJ2-7
V: TRBV19
size: .
D: TRBD1
DNA: TGTGCCAGTAGTAGGACAGGGGGGAGCGGGCCCGAGCAGTACTTC
CDR3: CASSRTGGSGPEQYF

J: TRBJ2-1
V: TRBV6-5
size: .
D: TRBD2
DNA: TGTGCCAGCAGGGTGACTAGCGGCCACAATGAGCAGTTCTTC
CDR3: CASRVTSGHNEQFF

J: TRBJ2-1
V: TRBV7-9
size: .
D: .
DNA: TGTGCCAGCAGCTCCTGGGTAGGGCCCTCCTACAATGAGCAGTTCTTC
CDR3: CASSSWVGPSYNEQFF

J: TRBJ2-5
V: TRBV4-1
size: .
D: TRBD2
DNA: TGCGCCAGCAGCCTCTCAGCGGGACCCTGGTCTAGCCGCCACCAAGAGACCCAGTACTTC
CDR3: CASSLSAGPWSSRHQETQYF

J: TRBJ2-3
V: TRBV5-1
size: .
D: .
DNA: TGCGCCAGCAGCTTGTCCGCGGGAAGGGGAGATACGCAGTATTTT
CDR3: CASSLSAGRGDTQYF

J: TRBJ2-1
V: TRBV5-1
size: once
D: .
DNA: TGCGCCAGCAGCATCGGGGTCTGGAATGAGCAGTTCTTC
CDR3: CASSIGVWNEQFF

J: TRBJ2-6
V: TRBV19
size: .
D: TRBD1
DNA: TGTGCCAGTAGTATGGGAACGACAGGGGCTGGGGCCAACGTCCTGACTTTC
CDR3: CASSMGTTGAGANVLTF

J: TRBJ2-1
V: TRBV10-2
size: .
D: .
DNA: TGCGCCACCAATTTCATTAGCGGCTCCTACAATGAGCAGTTCTTC
CDR3: CATNFISGSYNEQFF

J: TRBJ2-2
V: TRBV10-1
size: .
D: .
DNA: TGCGCCAGCAGTGATGGGGAGATAGGCGGGGAGCTGTTTTTT
CDR3: CASSDGEIGGELFF

J: TRBJ2-7
V: TRBV30
size: .
D: TRBD2
DNA: TGTGCCTGGAGTCTCATGGGACTAGCTGAGCGGGGCGAGCAGTACTTC
CDR3: CAWSLMGLAERGEQYF

J: TRBJ2-7
V: TRBV10-2
size: .
D: .
DNA: TGCGCCAGCAGTGAGTCGATTGTGGGAGGTGCCTACGAGCAGTACTTC
CDR3: CASSESIVGGAYEQYF

J: TRBJ1-5
V: TRBV11-2
size: .
D: .
DNA: TGTGCCAGCAGCGACCCCAGGGTGGGCGATCAGCCCCAGCATTTT
CDR3: CASSDPRVGDQPQHF

J: TRBJ2-6
V: TRBV4-1
size: .
D: .
DNA: TGCGCCAGCAGCCAAGGCAGGGGAACTCTTCCTGGGGCCAACGTCCTGACTTTC
CDR3: CASSQGRGTLPGANVLTF

J: TRBJ1-6
V: TRBV30
size: once
D: .
DNA: TGTGCCTGGAGTGTACGTCCAGTTTCACCCCTCCACTTT
CDR3: CAWSVRPVSPLHF

J: TRBJ2-7
V: TRBV5-6
size: few
D: TRBD2
DNA: TGTGCCAGCAGCCCCGGGACTAGCGGCTACGAGCAGTACTTC
CDR3: CASSPGTSGYEQYF

J: TRBJ1-6
V: TRBV10-3
size: once
D: TRBD1
DNA: TGTGCCATCAGAGAAAGGGGGCTGGAGAATTCACCCCTCCACTTT
CDR3: CAIRERGLENSPLHF

J: TRBJ1-6
V: TRBV5-1
size: .
D: .
DNA: TGCGCCAGCAGCAGGATAGACTACCATAATTCACCCCTCCACTTT
CDR3: CASSRIDYHNSPLHF

J: TRBJ2-2
V: TRBV5-1
size: .
D: .
DNA: TGCGCCAGCAGCTTGGTCGAGTCCGGGGAGCTGTTTTTT
CDR3: CASSLVESGELFF

J: TRBJ2-7
V: TRBV19
size: .
D: TRBD1
DNA: TGTGCCAGTAGTATAAGTGGGACAGCCTACGAGCAGTACTTC
CDR3: CASSISGTAYEQYF

J: TRBJ2-2
V: TRBV5-6
size: .
D: .
DNA: TGTGCCAGCAGCTTTAGGAGGCGGACTACGAACACCGGGGAGCTGTTTTTT
CDR3: CASSFRRRTTNTGELFF

J: TRBJ2-7
V: TRBV19
size: .
D: .
DNA: TGTGCCACCCCTCAGATCCCCAGGGGTTTCGAGCAGTACTTC
CDR3: CATPQIPRGFEQYF

J: TRBJ2-7
V: TRBV28
size: .
D: .
DNA: TGTGCCAGCAGTTTGGCGTTATGGCGACAGACCTCCGACGAGCAGTACTTC
CDR3: CASSLALWRQTSDEQYF

J: TRBJ1-5
V: TRBV2
size: .
D: .
DNA: TGTGCCAGCAGTGAAGGGGGTGAGGAGAATCAGCCCCAGCATTTT
CDR3: CASSEGGEENQPQHF

J: TRBJ2-1
V: TRBV9
size: few
D: TRBD2
DNA: TGTGCCAGCAGCGTAGGACTAGCGGAGTACAATGAGCAGTTCTTC
CDR3: CASSVGLAEYNEQFF

J: TRBJ2-7
V: TRBV18
size: .
D: TRBD1
DNA: TGTGCCAGCTCACGGGGGATAGGGACAGTCTCCTACGAGCAGTACTTC
CDR3: CASSRGIGTVSYEQYF

J: TRBJ2-3
V: TRBV4-2
size: .
D: .
DNA: TGTGCCAGCAGCCAAGATTTTAGCGGCACAGATACGCAGTATTTT
CDR3: CASSQDFSGTDTQYF

J: TRBJ1-3
V: TRBV6-1
size: .
D: .
DNA: TGTGCCAGCAGTGAACGATGGCAGGGCTTAGGAAACACCATATATTTT
CDR3: CASSERWQGLGNTIYF

J: TRBJ1-1
V: TRBV9
size: .
D: .
DNA: TGTGCCAGCAGCGTAGAAGTGAACACTGAAGCTTTCTTT
CDR3: CASSVEVNTEAFF

J: TRBJ1-1
V: TRBV6-5
size: .
D: .
DNA: TGTGCCAGCAGTTACCGGCAGGACACTGAAGCTTTCTTT
CDR3: CASSYRQDTEAFF

J: TRBJ1-3
V: TRBV10-1
size: .
D: .
DNA: TGCGCCAGCAGTGACAACTCTGGAAACACCATATATTTT
CDR3: CASSDNSGNTIYF

J: TRBJ2-7
V: TRBV9
size: .
D: TRBD2
DNA: TGTGCCAGCAGCCCAAGGAGGACTAGCGGCATTGAGCAGTACTTC
CDR3: CASSPRRTSGIEQYF

J: TRBJ2-7
V: TRBV28
size: .
D: TRBD1
DNA: TGTGCCACCCGGGACAGGGCTGCCTACGAGCAGTACTTC
CDR3: CATRDRAAYEQYF

J: TRBJ2-7
V: TRBV7-8
size: .
D: TRBD1
DNA: TGTGCCAGCAGCTTCCGGGGACAGGGGTCCTACGAGCAGTACTTC
CDR3: CASSFRGQGSYEQYF

J: TRBJ2-1
V: TRBV4-2
size: .
D: TRBD2
DNA: TGTGCCAGCAGCCAAGAAGGACTAGCGGGGGTTGATGAGCAGTTCTTC
CDR3: CASSQEGLAGVDEQFF